Following are 2 T cell receptor beta chains from one sample sequenced in a study of shared clonotypes between healthy human individuals. The data were produced by immunoSEQ multiplex PCR, yet TCRdb's version contains in-frame clones alone and is incomplete. Among over a million clones listed, 95% to 97% were seen once. Sequencing used naive CD4+ T cells sorted from blood. Subset indicated: CD45RA+ positively selected. These receptors were taken from a man aged 30 to 39 in good health.

This clone was observed a handful of times. The CDR3 here is CSVGTSVGEQFF. CDR3 nucleotides: TGCAGCGTTGGGACTTCCGTGGGTGAGCAGTTCTTC. The chain links TRBV29-1 to TRBJ2-1; D perhaps matches TRBD2 (5 bases). V was trimmed by 4 bases and J by 9 bases, leaving 13 bases between them. Looked up from germline, CDR1 is SQVTM and CDR2 is ANQGSEA. The CDR3 length is 12 residues.

The CDR3 nucleotides read TGTGCCAGCTCACCACCGGGGCAGAATAATGAAAAACTGTTTTTT. Protein product: CASSPPGQNNEKLFF. V is TRBV18 and J is TRBJ1-4; possibly TRBD1 for D (5 bases). This CDR3 has 15 amino acids. The germline V gene has CDR1 KGHSH and CDR2 LQKENI. Trimming shortened V by 0 bases and J by 4 bases, and 9 bases separated the two germline ends.